What follows are 22 T cell receptor beta chains derived from one specimen sequenced in a study of cytomegalovirus exposure and HLA in healthy donors. Vbeta (60) and Jbeta (13) primers were used in the PCR. Assay used: immunoSEQ multiplex PCR; TCRdb lists only in-frame clones, some missing. The sample has over 100,000 clones. Sequenced: PBMCs. The origin of the receptors is a woman aged 40-49 years in good health and CMV-seropositive.

This chain links TRBV28 with TRBJ2-7; TRBD1 is a possible D gene (7 bases). The CDR3 has 17 residues. Germline CDR1 reads MDHEN; CDR2 reads SYDVKM. Deletions cut 7 bases from V and 3 bases from J, with 25 bases between. CDR3 sequence: CASTTPHFQGGLYEQYF. DNA of the CDR3: TGTGCCAGCACCACTCCACATTTCCAGGGGGGACTCTACGAGCAGTACTTC.

The chain couples TRBV9 to TRBJ1-2; 8 bases agree with TRBD1. The CDR3 consists of 15 residues. CDR1 SGDLS and CDR2 YYNGEE come from the germline V gene. The J segment lost 2 bases and the V segment lost 0 bases, leaving 3 bases of the junction unmatched. The CDR3 DNA follows: TGTGCCAGCAGCGTAGGACAGGGGCCAAACTATGGCTACACCTTC. Translating gives CASSVGQGPNYGYTF.

The rearrangement uses TRBV6-1 and TRBJ2-1; 10 positions match TRBD2. The junction had 9 bases not matched to a gene; V was cut back by 2 bases and J by 8 bases. Germline V gives CDR1 MNHNS, CDR2 SASEGT. This CDR3 comprises 16 residues. In DNA form, the CDR3 reads TGTGCCAGCAGTGAACTGGGAGCGGGAGGGCCGGATGAGCAGTTCTTC. This codes for CASSELGAGGPDEQFF.

V is TRBV7-9 and J is TRBJ1-1; a weak D match, TRBD1 (5 bases). Trimming removed 5 bases from V and 5 bases from J, with 15 bases in between. The germline V gene encodes CDR1 SEHNR and CDR2 FQNEAQ (reference sequence). The CDR3 is 14 amino acids. Here the CDR3 reads CASSPVQGSTEAFF. CDR3 DNA: TGTGCCAGCAGCCCCGTCCAGGGCTCGACTGAAGCTTTCTTT.

The J gene is TRBJ1-5, the V gene TRBV12-2. TRBV12-2 is deemed a pseudogene. The CDR3 covers 19 residues. CDR3 loop: CASRLVGGWDLFGNQPQHF. In DNA, the CDR3 is TGTGCAAGTCGCTTAGTGGGAGGGTGGGATCTTTTCGGCAATCAGCCCCAGCATTTT.

The chain couples TRBV13 to TRBJ1-1, with 8 bases lining up with TRBD1. CDR1 and CDR2 (germline): PRHDT, FYEKMQ (reference sequence). The CDR3 is 14 amino acids. Losses at the gene ends were 2 bases for V and 6 bases for J; bases not matched to a gene: 5. In nucleotides, the CDR3 is TGTGCCAGCAGCTTACCAGGGGGCGCCTCTGAAGCTTTCTTT. It is translated as CASSLPGGASEAFF.

The genes are TRBV2 and TRBJ2-3; 7 positions agree with TRBD2. With 6 bases clipped from V and 11 bases from J, the junction kept 5 bases outside the gene matches. The germline V gene has CDR1 SNHLY and CDR2 FYNNEI. This CDR3 spans 11 amino acids. The CDR3, as DNA: TGTGCCAGCAGGTGGACTAGAGAGCAGTATTTT. Its translation: CASRWTREQYF. Using reference TRBV2 and TRBJ2-3 for the parts outside the CDR3, the full variable domain is EPEVTQTPSHQVTQMGQEVILRCVPISNHLYFYWYRQILGQKVEFLVSFYNNEISEKSEIFDDQFSVERPDGSNFTLKIRSTKLEDSAMYFCASRWTREQYFGPGTRLTVL.

The rearrangement uses TRBV7-9 and TRBJ2-7; D possibly corresponds to TRBD2 (6 bases). V was trimmed by 5 bases and J by 2 bases, leaving 19 bases between them. The CDR3 length is 16 residues. Germline V gives CDR1 SEHNR, CDR2 FQNEAQ (reference sequence). CDR3 protein: CASSPKGTEKTYEQYF. CDR3 DNA sequence: TGTGCCAGCAGCCCGAAGGGGACTGAGAAAACCTACGAGCAGTACTTC.

The chain employs TRBV27 and TRBJ2-5; D possibly corresponds to TRBD1 (6 bases). The V and J ends lost 7 bases and 2 bases respectively, with 17 bases between them. CDR3 size: 15 residues. The germline V gene has CDR1 MNHEY and CDR2 SMNVEV (reference sequence). The CDR3 spells CASTPTGIFQETQYF. The CDR3 nucleotides read TGTGCCAGCACTCCGACAGGCATTTTTCAAGAGACCCAGTACTTC.

The CDR3 reads CASSRTSGGLYNEQFF. As DNA, the CDR3 is TGTGCCAGCAGCAGGACTAGCGGGGGCCTCTACAATGAGCAGTTCTTC. The rearrangement links TRBV28 to TRBJ2-1; 13 nucleotides align to TRBD2. From germline, CDR1 is MDHEN and CDR2 SYDVKM. With V trimmed by 6 bases and J by 3 bases, 5 bases remained unmatched. This CDR3 comprises 16 residues. The complete variable domain, with remaining parts taken from reference TRBV28 and TRBJ2-1, reads DVKVTQSSRYLVKRTGEKVFLECVQDMDHENMFWYRQDPGLGLRLIYFSYDVKMKEKGDIPEGYSVSREKKERFSLILESASTNQTSMYLCASSRTSGGLYNEQFFGPGTRLTVL.

V gene TRBV19 combines with J gene TRBJ2-7; TRBD2 agrees at 11 bases. The CDR3 sequence is 15 residues long. Germline CDR1 reads LNHDA; CDR2 reads SQIVND (reference sequence). Trimming at V came to 1 base and at J to 7 bases, leaving 6 bases not matched to a gene. The CDR3 is CASSIVLAGAGEQYF. The DNA for the CDR3 is TGTGCCAGTAGTATAGTACTAGCGGGAGCGGGGGAGCAGTACTTC.

The chain recombines TRBV5-1 with TRBJ2-2; 13 bases align to TRBD2. V lost 3 bases to trimming and J lost 1 base; unmatched junction nucleotides: 6. The germline gives CDR1 SGHRS, CDR2 YFSETQ. The CDR3 spans 18 residues. Here the CDR3 reads CASSYMGLAGLNTGELFF. CDR3 coding DNA: TGCGCCAGCAGCTATATGGGACTAGCGGGGCTGAACACCGGGGAGCTGTTTTTT. The full variable domain, rest sourced from reference TRBV5-1 and TRBJ2-2, is KAGVTQTPRYLIKTRGQQVTLSCSPISGHRSVSWYQQTPGQGLQFLFEYFSETQRNKGNFPGRFSGRQFSNSRSEMNVSTLELGDSALYLCASSYMGLAGLNTGELFFGEGSRLTVL.

V gene TRBV2 combines with J gene TRBJ2-7; no reliable D call. Per the germline V gene, CDR1 is SNHLY and CDR2 is FYNNEI. Between the trimmed V and J ends, which lost 6 bases and 0 bases, there was a span of 6 bases. The CDR3 extends over 12 amino acids. CDR3 DNA: TGTGCCAGCAGGGAGAGCTCCTACGAGCAGTACTTC. This sequence encodes CASRESSYEQYF.

V usage is TRBV7-8 and J usage is TRBJ2-2; maybe TRBD1 (5 bases). This CDR3 is built from 17 residues. Germline V CDR1 and CDR2: SGHVS, FQNEAQ. Trimming cost V 0 bases and J 3 bases, with 14 bases left between them. The CDR3 sequence: CASSLAVGRADTGELFF. In DNA form, the CDR3 reads TGTGCCAGCAGCTTAGCGGTTGGCAGGGCGGACACCGGGGAGCTGTTTTTT.

V usage is TRBV6-5 and J usage is TRBJ2-5; 7 bases match TRBD1. With the DNA end fitting TRBJ2-7 better, the J assignment may be wrong. This CDR3 region has 12 residues. CDR1 is MNHEY and CDR2 is SVGAGI in the germline V gene. For the CDR3, the DNA is TGTGCCAGCAGCCCGACAGGGTACGAGCAGTACTTC. Translating it yields CASSPTGYEQYF.

The rearrangement joins TRBV5-6 to TRBJ2-1; TRBD2 might be the D (6 bases). The V end was cut by 0 bases, the J end by 4 bases, with 14 bases between. The CDR3 is 16 amino acids. Germline-derived CDR1 and CDR2 are SGHDT and YYEEEE. The CDR3 sequence is CASSLAGGVRYNEQFF. CDR3 nucleotide sequence: TGTGCCAGCAGCTTGGCCGGCGGGGTCCGGTACAATGAGCAGTTCTTC.

The genes are TRBV5-1 and TRBJ2-5; maybe TRBD1 (5 bases). This CDR3 has 13 residues. The germline CDR1 and CDR2 sequences are SGHRS and YFSETQ. V gave up 4 bases and J gave up 1 base, with 8 bases separating them. CDR3 region: CASSTTVQETQYF. The DNA of the CDR3 is TGCGCCAGCAGCACGACAGTCCAAGAGACCCAGTACTTC. Variable domain in full (rest from reference TRBV5-1 and TRBJ2-5): KAGVTQTPRYLIKTRGQQVTLSCSPISGHRSVSWYQQTPGQGLQFLFEYFSETQRNKGNFPGRFSGRQFSNSRSEMNVSTLELGDSALYLCASSTTVQETQYFGPGTRLLVL.

The rearrangement joins TRBV10-3 to TRBJ2-1; 7 nucleotides align to TRBD2. Germline V lookup: CDR1 ENHRY, CDR2 SYGVKD. Unmatched junction bases numbered 5, after V lost 6 bases and J lost 0 bases. The CDR3 extends over 15 amino acids. The CDR3 DNA reads as TGTGCCATCAGCCAACTAGCGAACTCCTACAATGAGCAGTTCTTC. It yields the protein CAISQLANSYNEQFF.

This chain joins TRBV19 and TRBJ1-5; TRBD1 agrees at 7 bases. Trimming at V came to 9 bases and at J to 11 bases, leaving 22 bases not matched to a gene. The CDR3 has 16 residues. Germline V gene sequence: CDR1 LNHDA, CDR2 SQIVND (reference sequence). The CDR3 region has the DNA TGTGCCAGCCAACCTCCGCGGGACAGTCTAGTTGTGGCCCAGCATTTT. The encoded protein is CASQPPRDSLVVAQHF.

V gene TRBV6-1 combines with J gene TRBJ2-2; D may be TRBD2 (6 bases). CDR3 length: 15 residues. Per germline, CDR1 MNHNS and CDR2 SASEGT. The V gene lost 7 bases and the J gene lost 6 bases, with 18 bases spanning the gap. The CDR3 sequence: CASIEIRGGSGELFF. The CDR3 bases are TGTGCCAGCATAGAGATTAGAGGAGGGTCCGGGGAGCTGTTTTTT.

CDR3 sequence (DNA): TGTGCCAGCAGCCTCCGATCGACAGCTTCTCAGCCCCAGCATTTT. Translating gives CASSLRSTASQPQHF. The chain employs TRBV7-2 and TRBJ1-5, with a tentative D call TRBD1 (5 bases). Germline V gives CDR1 SGHTA, CDR2 FQGNSA. Trimming pared 5 bases from V and 6 bases from J, leaving 17 bases between. This CDR3 contains 15 residues.

V gene TRBV6-6 combines with J gene TRBJ2-7; 10 bases fit TRBD1. CDR3 length: 13 amino acids. Per germline, CDR1 MNHNY and CDR2 SVGAGI (reference sequence). The junction had 0 bases not matched to a gene; V was cut back by 4 bases and J by 3 bases. The CDR3 nucleotides read TGTGCCAGCAGTTGGGACAGGGGCTACGAGCAGTACTTC. Translation: CASSWDRGYEQYF.